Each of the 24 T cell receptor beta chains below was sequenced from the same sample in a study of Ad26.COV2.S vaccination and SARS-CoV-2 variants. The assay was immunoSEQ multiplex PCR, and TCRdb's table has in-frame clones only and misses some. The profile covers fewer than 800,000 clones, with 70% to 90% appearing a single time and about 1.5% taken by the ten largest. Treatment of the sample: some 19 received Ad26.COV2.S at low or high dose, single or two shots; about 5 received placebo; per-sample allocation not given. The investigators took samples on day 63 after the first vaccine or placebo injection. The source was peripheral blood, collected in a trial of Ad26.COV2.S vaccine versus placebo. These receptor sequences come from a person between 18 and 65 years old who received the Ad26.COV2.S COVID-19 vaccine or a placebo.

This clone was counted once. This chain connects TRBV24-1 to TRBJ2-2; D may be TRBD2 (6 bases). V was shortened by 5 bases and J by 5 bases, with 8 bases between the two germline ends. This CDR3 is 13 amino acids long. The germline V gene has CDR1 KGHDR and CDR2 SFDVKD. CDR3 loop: CATSGRGTGELFF. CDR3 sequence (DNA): TGTGCCACCAGTGGGAGGGGTACCGGGGAGCTGTTTTTT.

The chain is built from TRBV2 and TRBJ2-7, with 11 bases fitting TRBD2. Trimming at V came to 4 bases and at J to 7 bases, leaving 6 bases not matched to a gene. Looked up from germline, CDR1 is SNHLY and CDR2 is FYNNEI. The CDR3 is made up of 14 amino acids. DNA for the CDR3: TGTGCCAGCAGTGCTACTAGCGGGAGAGGTGAGCAGTACTTC. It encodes CASSATSGRGEQYF.

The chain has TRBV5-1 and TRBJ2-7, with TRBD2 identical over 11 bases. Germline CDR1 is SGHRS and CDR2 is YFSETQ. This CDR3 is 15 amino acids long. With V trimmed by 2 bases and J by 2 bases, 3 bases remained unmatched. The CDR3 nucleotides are TGCGCCAGCAGCTTTGGGACTAGCGGAACCTACGAGCAGTACTTC. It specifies CASSFGTSGTYEQYF.

The CDR3 nucleotides read TGTGCCAGCAGACCAACAGGGGGCGCTTACAATGAGCAGTTCTTC. It is translated as CASRPTGGAYNEQFF. The chain couples TRBV6-5 to TRBJ2-1; 9 positions agree with TRBD1. The CDR3 is made up of 15 amino acids. CDR1 and CDR2 (germline): MNHEY, SVGAGI. With 6 bases clipped from V and 4 bases from J, the junction kept 7 bases outside the gene matches.

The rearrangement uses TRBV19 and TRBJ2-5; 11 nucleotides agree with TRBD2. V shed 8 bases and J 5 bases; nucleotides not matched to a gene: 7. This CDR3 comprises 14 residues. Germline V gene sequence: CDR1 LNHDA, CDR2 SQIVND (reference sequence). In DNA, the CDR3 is TGTGCCAGTGGGACTAGCGGTCGGTGGGAGACCCAGTACTTC. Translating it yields CASGTSGRWETQYF.

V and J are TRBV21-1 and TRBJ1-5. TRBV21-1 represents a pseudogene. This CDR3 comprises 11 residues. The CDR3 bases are TGTGCCAGCAGCCTAAGTCAGCCCCAGCATTTT. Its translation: CASSLSQPQHF.

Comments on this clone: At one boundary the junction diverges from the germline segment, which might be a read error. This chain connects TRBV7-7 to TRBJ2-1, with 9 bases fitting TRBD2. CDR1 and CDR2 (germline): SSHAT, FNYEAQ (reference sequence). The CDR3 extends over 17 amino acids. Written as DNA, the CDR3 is TGTGCTAGCAGCTTAGAGGTAGCGGGAGATGGGTACAATGAGCAGTTCTTC. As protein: CASSLEVAGDGYNEQFF.

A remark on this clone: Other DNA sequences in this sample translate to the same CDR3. In DNA form, the CDR3 reads TGTGCCAGTAGCACCCGGACAGGGTTCTACGAGCAGTACTTC. Its protein is CASSTRTGFYEQYF. The chain combines TRBV19 with TRBJ2-7, with 8 bases that match TRBD1. V shed 6 bases and J 3 bases; nucleotides not matched to a gene: 7. Germline V gene lookup returns CDR1 LNHDA and CDR2 SQIVND (reference sequence). There are 14 residues in the CDR3.

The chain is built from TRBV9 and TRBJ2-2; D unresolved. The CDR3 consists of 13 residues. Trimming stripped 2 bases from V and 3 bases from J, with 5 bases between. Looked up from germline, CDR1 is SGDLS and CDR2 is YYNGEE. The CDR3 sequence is CASSVSDTGELFF. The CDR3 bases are TGTGCCAGCAGCGTGTCGGACACCGGGGAGCTGTTTTTT.

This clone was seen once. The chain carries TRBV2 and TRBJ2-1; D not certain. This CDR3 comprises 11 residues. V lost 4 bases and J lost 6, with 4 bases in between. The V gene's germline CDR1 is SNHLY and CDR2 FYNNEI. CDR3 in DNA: TGTGCCAGCAGTGGGGTCAATGAGCAGTTCTTC. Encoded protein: CASSGVNEQFF.

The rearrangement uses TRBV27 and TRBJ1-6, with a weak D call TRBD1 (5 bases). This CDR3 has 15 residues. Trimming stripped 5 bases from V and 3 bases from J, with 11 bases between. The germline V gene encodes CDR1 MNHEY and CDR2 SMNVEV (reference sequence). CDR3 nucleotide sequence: TGTGCCAGCAGTAACAGGAAAGTCTATAATTCACCCCTCCACTTT. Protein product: CASSNRKVYNSPLHF.

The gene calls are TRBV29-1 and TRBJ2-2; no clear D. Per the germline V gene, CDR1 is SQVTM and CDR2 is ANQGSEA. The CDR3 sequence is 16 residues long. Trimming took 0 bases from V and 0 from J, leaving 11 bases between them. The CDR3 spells CSVEDPAVANTGELFF. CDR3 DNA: TGCAGCGTTGAAGACCCGGCAGTCGCGAACACCGGGGAGCTGTTTTTT.

The CDR3 loop is CATSISGQPYNEQFF. The DNA for the CDR3 is TGTGCCACCAGCATATCGGGACAGCCCTACAATGAGCAGTTCTTC. The J gene is TRBJ2-1, the V gene TRBV15, with 7 bases that match TRBD1. The CDR3 is made up of 15 amino acids. V was pared by 4 bases and J by 2 bases, with 5 bases of the junction left unmatched. Germline V gene data show CDR1 as LNHNV and CDR2 as YYDKDF (reference sequence).

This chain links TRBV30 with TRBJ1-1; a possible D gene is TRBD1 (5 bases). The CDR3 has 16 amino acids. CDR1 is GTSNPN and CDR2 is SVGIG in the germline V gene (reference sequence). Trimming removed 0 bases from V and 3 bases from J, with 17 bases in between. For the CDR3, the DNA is TGTGCCTGGAGTGTAGATATAACGGGGCAGGACACTGAAGCTTTCTTT. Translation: CAWSVDITGQDTEAFF.

The DNA of the CDR3 is TGTGCTAGTGAGGATTTAGGGGTCGACACTGAAGCTTTCTTT. Translating gives CASEDLGVDTEAFF. The chain uses TRBV12-5 and TRBJ1-1, with a tentative D call TRBD1 (5 bases). Trimming took 7 bases from V and 3 from J, leaving 15 bases between them. Germline V lookup: CDR1 LGHNT, CDR2 FRNRAP. The CDR3 is made up of 14 amino acids.

The CDR3 reads CASKPGGGRGVEQYF. CDR3 bases: TGTGCCAGCAAACCCGGAGGGGGCCGGGGTGTCGAGCAGTACTTC. This sequence joins TRBV7-2 and TRBJ2-7; TRBD1 is a possible D gene (7 bases). V was trimmed by 7 bases and J by 6 bases, leaving 22 bases between them. Germline V gene sequence: CDR1 SGHTA, CDR2 FQGNSA. The CDR3 has 15 residues.

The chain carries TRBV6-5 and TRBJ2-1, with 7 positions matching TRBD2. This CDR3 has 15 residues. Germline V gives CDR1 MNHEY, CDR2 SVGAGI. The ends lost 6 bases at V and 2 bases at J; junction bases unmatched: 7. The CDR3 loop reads CASSIGLAAYNEQFF. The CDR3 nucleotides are TGTGCCAGCAGCATTGGGCTAGCGGCCTACAATGAGCAGTTCTTC.

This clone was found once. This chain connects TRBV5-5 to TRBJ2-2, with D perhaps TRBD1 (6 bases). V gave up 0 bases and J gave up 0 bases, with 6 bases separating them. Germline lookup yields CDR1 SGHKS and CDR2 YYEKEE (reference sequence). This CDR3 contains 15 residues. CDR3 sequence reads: CASSLGTANTGELFF. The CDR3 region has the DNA TGTGCCAGCAGCTTGGGGACAGCGAACACCGGGGAGCTGTTTTTT.

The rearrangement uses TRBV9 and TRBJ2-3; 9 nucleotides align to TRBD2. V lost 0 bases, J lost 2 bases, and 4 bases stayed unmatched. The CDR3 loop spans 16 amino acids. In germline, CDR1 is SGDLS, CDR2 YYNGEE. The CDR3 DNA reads TGTGCCAGCAGCGTAGAGGCGGGGGGGTTCACAGATACGCAGTATTTT. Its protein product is CASSVEAGGFTDTQYF. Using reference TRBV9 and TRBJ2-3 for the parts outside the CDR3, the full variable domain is DSGVTQTPKHLITATGQRVTLRCSPRSGDLSVYWYQQSLDQGLQFLIQYYNGEERAKGNILERFSAQQFPDLHSELNLSSLELGDSALYFCASSVEAGGFTDTQYFGPGTRLTVL.

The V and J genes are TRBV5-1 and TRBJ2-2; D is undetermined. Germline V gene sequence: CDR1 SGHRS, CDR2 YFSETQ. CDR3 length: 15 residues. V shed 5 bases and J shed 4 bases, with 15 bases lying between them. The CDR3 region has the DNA TGCGCCAGCAGTTTCGGCCAGGAGAGCACCGGGGAGCTGTTTTTT. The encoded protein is CASSFGQESTGELFF.

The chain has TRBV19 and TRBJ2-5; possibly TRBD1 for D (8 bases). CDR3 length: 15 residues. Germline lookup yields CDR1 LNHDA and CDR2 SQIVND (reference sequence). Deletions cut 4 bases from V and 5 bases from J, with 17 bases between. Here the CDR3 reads CASSTRTGRGETQYF. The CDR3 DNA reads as TGTGCCAGTAGTACACGGACAGGGAGGGGGGAGACCCAGTACTTC.

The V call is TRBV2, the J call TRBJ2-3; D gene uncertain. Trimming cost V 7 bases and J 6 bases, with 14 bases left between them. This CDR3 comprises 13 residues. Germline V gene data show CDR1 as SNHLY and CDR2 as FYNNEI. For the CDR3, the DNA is TGTGCCAGCATCAGGCTCCGGGTGGATACGCAGTATTTT. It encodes CASIRLRVDTQYF.

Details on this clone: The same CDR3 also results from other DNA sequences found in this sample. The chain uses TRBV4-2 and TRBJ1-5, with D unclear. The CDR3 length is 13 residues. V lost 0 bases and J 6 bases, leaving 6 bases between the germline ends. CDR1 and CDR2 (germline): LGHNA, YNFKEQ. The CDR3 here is CASSQERGQPQHF. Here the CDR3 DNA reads TGTGCCAGCAGCCAAGAACGCGGTCAGCCCCAGCATTTT.

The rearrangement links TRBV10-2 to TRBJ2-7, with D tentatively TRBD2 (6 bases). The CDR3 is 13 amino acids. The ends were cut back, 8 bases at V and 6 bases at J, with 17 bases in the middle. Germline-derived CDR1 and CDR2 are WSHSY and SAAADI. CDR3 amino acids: CASLAEGLREQYF. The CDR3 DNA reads TGCGCCAGCTTGGCGGAGGGATTACGCGAGCAGTACTTC.